This entry describes one T cell receptor beta chain. Under the authors' procedure: Quantification of nucleated cells was approximated via reference gene primer amplification. Sequencing used immunoSEQ multiplex PCR; TCRdb keeps in-frame clones, though not all of them. That table gives V, J and clone size, and the DNA gave D and trimming. The table has about 32,000 clones, around 88% seen once. This sample was included in a study of blood T cell repertoires in COVID-19. Germline loops: CDR1 MNHEY, CDR2 SVGAGI. The junction had 12 bases not matched to a gene; V was cut back by 6 bases and J by 8 bases. This CDR3 is built from 14 residues.

This TCR derives from a woman between 65 and 79 years old with active COVID-19. Input material: peripheral blood. This chain joins TRBV6-5 and TRBJ1-2, with 7 positions matching TRBD1. The DNA of the CDR3 is TGTGCCAGCAGCGCCGCGGGCAGGGGGTACGGCTACACCTTC. Amino acid sequence: CASSAAGRGYGYTF.